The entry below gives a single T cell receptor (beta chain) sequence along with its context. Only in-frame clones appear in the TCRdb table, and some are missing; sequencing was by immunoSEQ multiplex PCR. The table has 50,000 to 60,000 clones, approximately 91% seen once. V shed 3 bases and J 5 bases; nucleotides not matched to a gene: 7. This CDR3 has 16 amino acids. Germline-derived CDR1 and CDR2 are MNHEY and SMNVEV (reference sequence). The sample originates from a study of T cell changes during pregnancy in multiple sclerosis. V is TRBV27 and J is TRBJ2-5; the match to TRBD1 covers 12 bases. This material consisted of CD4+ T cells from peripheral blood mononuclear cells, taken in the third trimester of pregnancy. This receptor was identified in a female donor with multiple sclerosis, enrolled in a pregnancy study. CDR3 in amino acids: CASSFSGTGGYETQYF. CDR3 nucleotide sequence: TGTGCCAGCAGTTTCTCCGGGACAGGGGGCTATGAGACCCAGTACTTC.